This TCR beta chain came from a study of identifying expanded T cells in peripheral blood. The CDR3 extends over 14 amino acids. CDR1 is SGHRS and CDR2 is YFSETQ in the germline V gene. V was cut by 4 bases and J by 6 bases, with 14 bases left in between. Collection occurred without any documented infections or immune events in donors. Libraries were prepared by immunoSEQ multiplex PCR; TCRdb keeps only in-frame clonotypes and omits some of them. The sample has just over 90,000 clones; roughly 90% are singletons. The chain employs TRBV5-1 and TRBJ1-5; D is perhaps TRBD1 (6 bases). Sequencing used blood. This TCR was recovered from a person between 18 and 75 years old in good health. CDR3 amino acids: CASSTTGIGQPQHF. The CDR3 DNA sequence: TGCGCCAGCAGCACTACAGGGATCGGTCAGCCCCAGCATTTT.